The 14 T cell receptor beta chains below all came from one sample that was sequenced in a study of blood T cell repertoires in COVID-19. Profiled with immunoSEQ multiplex PCR; TCRdb holds only in-frame clones, not every one. This table has some 300,000 clones, around 86% appearing once. The sample comprised PBMCs or T cells enriched from blood (not recorded which). Receptor source: a middle-aged woman who had recovered from COVID-19.

The J gene is TRBJ2-7, the V gene TRBV5-1; TRBD1 matches 8 bases. J was trimmed by 7 bases and V by 4 bases; bases with no gene match: 4. From germline, CDR1 is SGHRS and CDR2 YFSETQ. The CDR3 spans 12 residues. The CDR3 nucleotides read TGCGCCAGCAGCCTAACAGGGGGAGAGCAGTACTTC. Translation gives CASSLTGGEQYF.

The chain combines TRBV5-1 with TRBJ2-1; 10 bases are shared with TRBD2. Germline V gives CDR1 SGHRS, CDR2 YFSETQ. The CDR3 is 16 amino acids. J was trimmed by 2 bases and V by 2 bases; bases with no gene match: 4. In DNA, the CDR3 is TGCGCCAGCAGCTTAACTAGCGGGGCGACCTACAATGAGCAGTTCTTC. Translating gives CASSLTSGATYNEQFF.

The chain joins TRBV28 to TRBJ1-3; tentatively, D is TRBD1 (5 bases). Trimming removed 1 base at V and 0 bases at J, with 13 bases between. This CDR3 comprises 17 residues. Germline V gene data show CDR1 as MDHEN and CDR2 as SYDVKM. CDR3 bases: TGTGCCAGCAGTTTATCCCAGGGCCACAGCTCTGGAAACACCATATATTTT. Translating gives CASSLSQGHSSGNTIYF.

The chain recombines TRBV5-6 with TRBJ1-1, with 9 bases identical to TRBD1. This CDR3 comprises 17 residues. Unmatched junction bases numbered 10, after V lost 4 bases and J lost 0 bases. Germline assignment: CDR1 SGHDT and CDR2 YYEEEE. The CDR3 here is CASSARDRVLMNTEAFF. Written as DNA, the CDR3 is TGTGCCAGCAGCGCCCGGGACAGGGTCTTGATGAACACTGAAGCTTTCTTT. Full variable domain (missing parts from reference TRBV5-6 and TRBJ1-1): DAGVTQSPTHLIKTRGQQVTLRCSPKSGHDTVSWYQQALGQGPQFIFQYYEEEERQRGNFPDRFSGHQFPNYSSELNVNALLLGDSALYLCASSARDRVLMNTEAFFGQGTRLTVV.

The chain couples TRBV3-1 (or the pseudogene TRBV3-2) to TRBJ2-3; 9 bases are a match to TRBD2. Germline V gives CDR1 LGHDT, CDR2 YNNKEL (reference sequence). With V trimmed by 2 bases and J by 3 bases, 3 bases remained unmatched. This CDR3 region has 15 residues. In DNA form, the CDR3 reads TGTGCCAGCAGCCAACTAAGCGGGAGGACAGATACGCAGTATTTT. Its translation is CASSQLSGRTDTQYF.

The chain recombines TRBV7-8 with TRBJ1-4; D gene unclear. The CDR3 covers 15 residues. Germline CDR1 SGHVS, CDR2 FQNEAQ. Trimming pared 5 bases from V and 0 bases from J, leaving 10 bases between. The CDR3 loop reads CASSPYRATNEKLFF. CDR3 DNA: TGTGCCAGCAGCCCCTACAGAGCAACTAATGAAAAACTGTTTTTT.

The chain is built from TRBV29-1 and TRBJ1-2, with 8 positions matching TRBD1. The length of the CDR3 is 12 residues. Germline V gives CDR1 SQVTM, CDR2 ANQGSEA. The V segment lost 6 bases and the J segment 5 bases; nucleotides outside the gene matches: 5. In DNA form, the CDR3 reads TGCAGCGTCTTGGGACAGGAGTATGGCTACACCTTC. Translating gives CSVLGQEYGYTF.

V is TRBV14 and J is TRBJ1-2; D might be TRBD1 (6 bases). This CDR3 is 15 amino acids long. Between the trimmed V and J ends, which lost 6 bases and 5 bases, there was a span of 19 bases. The germline V gene encodes CDR1 SGHDN and CDR2 FVKESK. This CDR3 is CASSPGTTASYGYTF. CDR3 nucleotides: TGTGCCAGCAGTCCCGGGACAACAGCCTCTTATGGCTACACCTTC.

V gene TRBV11-2 combines with J gene TRBJ1-6; D call uncertain. Germline V CDR1 and CDR2: SGHAT, FQNNGV. The CDR3 has 15 amino acids. Deletions cut 0 bases from V and 15 bases from J, with 18 bases between. This chain's CDR3 is CASSLESSTNSGLHF. The CDR3 DNA follows: TGTGCCAGCAGCTTAGAATCGAGTACTAATTCTGGCCTCCACTTT.

V and J are TRBV6-5 and TRBJ1-1; 7 bases are a match to TRBD1. The germline CDR1 and CDR2 sequences are MNHEY and SVGAGI. Germline trimming cut 5 bases from V and 1 base from J; bases unmatched to any gene: 4. This CDR3 is 14 amino acids long. CDR3 DNA: TGTGCCAGCAGTAACCGACAGGGGAACACTGAAGCTTTCTTT. It translates to CASSNRQGNTEAFF.

This chain connects TRBV6-5 to TRBJ2-7; 10 nucleotides line up with TRBD1. The germline gives CDR1 MNHEY, CDR2 SVGAGI. The CDR3 extends over 15 amino acids. Germline trimming cut 8 bases from V and 1 base from J; bases unmatched to any gene: 8. DNA for the CDR3: TGTGCCAGCGGGCAGGGACAGGGGTTTTCCTACGAGCAGTACTTC. Its protein product is CASGQGQGFSYEQYF.

The chain carries TRBV11-2 and TRBJ2-7, with TRBD2 identical over 13 bases. J gave up 8 bases and V 1 base, and 8 bases lay outside the gene matches. The germline V gene has CDR1 SGHAT and CDR2 FQNNGV. This CDR3 spans 16 amino acids. In DNA form, the CDR3 reads TGTGCCAGCAGCTTAGGAGGGGGGACTAGCGGGAAGAAGCAGTACTTC. It translates to CASSLGGGTSGKKQYF.

CDR3 nucleotide sequence: TGCGCCAGCAGCTTGGCCGGACAGGAGAATTCACCCCTCCACTTT. It codes for CASSLAGQENSPLHF. The V gene is TRBV5-1, the J gene TRBJ1-6; 7 bases match TRBD1. The CDR3 has 15 residues. CDR1 and CDR2 (germline): SGHRS, YFSETQ. Losses at the gene ends were 0 bases for V and 7 bases for J; bases not matched to a gene: 4.

This rearrangement joins TRBV5-1 to TRBJ2-1; D unclear. Looked up from germline, CDR1 is SGHRS and CDR2 is YFSETQ. Trimming removed 0 bases from V and 7 bases from J, with 8 bases in between. CDR3 length equals 13 residues. This CDR3 reads CASSLGLGNEQFF. The CDR3 nucleotides are TGCGCCAGCAGCTTGGGACTTGGGAATGAGCAGTTCTTC.